At least ten counts were recorded for the clone carrying this TCR beta chain. The sample comes from a study of T cells in Graves' hyperthyroidism and ophthalmopathy. TCR beta CDR3 region amplification was performed from RNA transcripts. The TCR CDR3 first-round RT-PCR relied on the HTBI primer set. A single record per CDR3 protein comes from TCRdb applying MiXCR to the multiplex PCR reads. The profile shows about 690,000 distinct CDR3 sequences, 15% to 20% of them singletons. The germline V gene has CDR1 MDHEN and CDR2 SYDVKM. The ends were cut back, 6 bases at V and 0 bases at J, with 14 bases in the middle. This CDR3 contains 15 residues.

The sequencing sample was made of blood. The chain uses TRBV28 and TRBJ1-2, with a tentative D call TRBD1 (5 bases). The source is a man over 45 with Graves' hyperthyroidism. The CDR3, as DNA: TGTGCCAGCAGCCCGGGACGGATTACTAACTATGGCTACACCTTC. Residues: CASSPGRITNYGYTF.